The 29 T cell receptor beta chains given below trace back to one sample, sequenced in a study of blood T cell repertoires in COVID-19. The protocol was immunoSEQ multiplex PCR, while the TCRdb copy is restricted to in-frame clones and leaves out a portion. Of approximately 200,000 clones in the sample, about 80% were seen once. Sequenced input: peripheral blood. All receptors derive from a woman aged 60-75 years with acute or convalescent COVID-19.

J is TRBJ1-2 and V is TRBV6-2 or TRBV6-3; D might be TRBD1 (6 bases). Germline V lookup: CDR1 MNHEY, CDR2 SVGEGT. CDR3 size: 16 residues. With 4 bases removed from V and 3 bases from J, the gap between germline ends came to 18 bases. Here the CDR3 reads CASSSTDRISYYGYTF. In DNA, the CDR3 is TGTGCCAGCAGTTCAACCGACAGGATATCATACTATGGCTACACCTTC.

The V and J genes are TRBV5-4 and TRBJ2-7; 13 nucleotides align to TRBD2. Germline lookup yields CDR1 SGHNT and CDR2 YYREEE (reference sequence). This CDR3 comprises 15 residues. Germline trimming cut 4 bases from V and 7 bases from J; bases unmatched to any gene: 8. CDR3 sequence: CASSQTSGGSGEQYF. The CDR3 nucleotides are TGTGCCAGCAGCCAGACTAGCGGGGGGTCAGGGGAGCAGTACTTC.

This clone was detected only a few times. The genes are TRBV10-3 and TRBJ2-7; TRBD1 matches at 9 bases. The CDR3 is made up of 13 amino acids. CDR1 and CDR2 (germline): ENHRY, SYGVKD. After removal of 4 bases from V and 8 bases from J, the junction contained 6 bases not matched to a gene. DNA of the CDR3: TGTGCCATCAGTGCCGGGACAGGGTATCAGCAGTACTTC. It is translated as CAISAGTGYQQYF.

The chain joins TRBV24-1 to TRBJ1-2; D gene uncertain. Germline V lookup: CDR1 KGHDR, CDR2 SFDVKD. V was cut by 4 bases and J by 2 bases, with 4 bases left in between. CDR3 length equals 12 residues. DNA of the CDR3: TGTGCCACCAGTGACGAGAACTATGGCTACACCTTC. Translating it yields CATSDENYGYTF.

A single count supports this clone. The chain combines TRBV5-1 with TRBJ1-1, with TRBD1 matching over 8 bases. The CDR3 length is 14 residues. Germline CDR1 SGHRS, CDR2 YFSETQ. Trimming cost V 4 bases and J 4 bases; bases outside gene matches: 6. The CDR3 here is CASSPDRVGTEAFF. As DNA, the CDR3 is TGCGCCAGCAGCCCGGACAGGGTGGGCACTGAAGCTTTCTTT.

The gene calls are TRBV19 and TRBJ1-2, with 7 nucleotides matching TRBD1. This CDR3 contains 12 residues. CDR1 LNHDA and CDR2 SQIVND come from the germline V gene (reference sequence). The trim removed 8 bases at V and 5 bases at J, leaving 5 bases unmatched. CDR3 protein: CASGGQMYGYTF. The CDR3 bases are TGTGCCAGTGGGGGACAGATGTATGGCTACACCTTC.

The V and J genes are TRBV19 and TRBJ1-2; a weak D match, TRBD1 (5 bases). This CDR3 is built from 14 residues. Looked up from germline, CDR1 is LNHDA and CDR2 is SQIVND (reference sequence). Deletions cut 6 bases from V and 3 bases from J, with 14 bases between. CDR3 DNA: TGTGCCAGTAGCGCGACAGTTTTAGACTATGGCTACACCTTC. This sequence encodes CASSATVLDYGYTF.

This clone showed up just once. CDR3 DNA: TGTGCCAGCAGCCAAGATCCCCGGACTAGCGGTAATTACTCCTACGAGCAGTACTTC. This translates into CASSQDPRTSGNYSYEQYF. The J gene is TRBJ2-7, the V gene TRBV4-2; TRBD2 matches 10 bases. The germline gives CDR1 LGHNA, CDR2 YNFKEQ. V lost 0 bases, J lost 0 bases, and 11 bases stayed unmatched. CDR3 length: 19 amino acids.

The DNA of the CDR3 is TGTGCCAGCAGCCCCGGAGGGGTAGGGAACACTGAAGCTTTCTTT. This encodes CASSPGGVGNTEAFF. The rearrangement uses TRBV5-6 and TRBJ1-1, with D maybe TRBD1 (5 bases). CDR3 length: 15 residues. The V end was cut by 4 bases, the J end by 1 base, with 14 bases between. Germline V gene sequence: CDR1 SGHDT, CDR2 YYEEEE.

Written as DNA, the CDR3 is TGTGCCAGCAGCGGATACAGGAGCAACACCGGGGAGCTGTTTTTT. Encoded protein: CASSGYRSNTGELFF. The V and J genes are TRBV5-4 and TRBJ2-2, with D tentatively TRBD1 (5 bases). The CDR3 is 15 amino acids. Trimming pared 4 bases from V and 2 bases from J, leaving 12 bases between. Germline V gene sequence: CDR1 SGHNT, CDR2 YYREEE (reference sequence).

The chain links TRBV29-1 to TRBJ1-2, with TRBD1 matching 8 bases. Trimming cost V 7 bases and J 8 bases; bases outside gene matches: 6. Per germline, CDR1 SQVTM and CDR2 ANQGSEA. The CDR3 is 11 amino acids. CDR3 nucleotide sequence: TGCAGCGGGAGGACAGGGAAAGGCTACACCTTC. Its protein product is CSGRTGKGYTF.

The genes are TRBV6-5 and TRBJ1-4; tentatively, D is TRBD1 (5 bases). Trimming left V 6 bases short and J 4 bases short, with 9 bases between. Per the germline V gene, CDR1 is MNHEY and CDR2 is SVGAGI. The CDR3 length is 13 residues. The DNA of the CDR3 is TGTGCCAGCAGGACAGCACGTAATGAAAAACTGTTTTTT. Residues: CASRTARNEKLFF.

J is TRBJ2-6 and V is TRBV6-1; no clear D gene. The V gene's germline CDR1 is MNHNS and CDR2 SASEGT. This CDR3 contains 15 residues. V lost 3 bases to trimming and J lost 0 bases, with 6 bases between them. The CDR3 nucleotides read TGTGCCAGCAGTGACCATTTCTCTGGGGCCAACGTCCTGACTTTC. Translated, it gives CASSDHFSGANVLTF.

CDR3: CASSKEPGGMYGYTF. The CDR3, as DNA: TGTGCCAGCAGCAAAGAACCAGGGGGAATGTATGGCTACACCTTC. V is TRBV6-4 and J is TRBJ1-2; 7 nucleotides line up with TRBD1. V shed 6 bases and J 5 bases; nucleotides not matched to a gene: 12. The CDR3 covers 15 residues. CDR1 is MRHNA and CDR2 is SNTAGT in the germline V gene.

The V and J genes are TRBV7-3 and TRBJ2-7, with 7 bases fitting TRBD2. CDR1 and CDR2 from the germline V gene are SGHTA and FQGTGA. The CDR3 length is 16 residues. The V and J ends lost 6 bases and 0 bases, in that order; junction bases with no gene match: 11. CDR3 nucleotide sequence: TGTGCCAGCAGACATGGGCGGCGGGGGTACTCCTACGAGCAGTACTTC. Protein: CASRHGRRGYSYEQYF.

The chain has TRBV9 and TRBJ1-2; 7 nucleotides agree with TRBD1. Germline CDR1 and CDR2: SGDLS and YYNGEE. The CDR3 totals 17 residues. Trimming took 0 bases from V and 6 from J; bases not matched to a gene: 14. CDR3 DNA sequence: TGTGCCAGCAGCGTAGTTTCGTCAGGGGGATCGTTCGATGGCTACACCTTC. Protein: CASSVVSSGGSFDGYTF.

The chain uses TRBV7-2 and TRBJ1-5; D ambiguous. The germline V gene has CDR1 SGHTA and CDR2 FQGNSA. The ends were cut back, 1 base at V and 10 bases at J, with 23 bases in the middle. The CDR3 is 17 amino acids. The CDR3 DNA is TGTGCCAGCAGCTTAGGTCCGGCGCGGGGTCCGATCAGCCCCCAGCATTTT. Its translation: CASSLGPARGPISPQHF.

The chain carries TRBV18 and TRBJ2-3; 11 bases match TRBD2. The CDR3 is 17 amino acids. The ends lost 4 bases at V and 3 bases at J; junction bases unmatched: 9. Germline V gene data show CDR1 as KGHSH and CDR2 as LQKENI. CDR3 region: CASSLTSGGPQTDTQYF. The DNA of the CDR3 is TGTGCCAGCTCACTCACTAGCGGGGGCCCTCAGACAGATACGCAGTATTTT.

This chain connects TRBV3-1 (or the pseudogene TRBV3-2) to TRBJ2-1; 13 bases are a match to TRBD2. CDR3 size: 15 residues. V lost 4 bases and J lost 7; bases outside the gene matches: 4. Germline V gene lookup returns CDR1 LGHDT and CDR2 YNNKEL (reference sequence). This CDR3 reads CASSLGTSGVNEQFF. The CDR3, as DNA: TGTGCCAGCAGCCTTGGGACTAGCGGGGTAAATGAGCAGTTCTTC.

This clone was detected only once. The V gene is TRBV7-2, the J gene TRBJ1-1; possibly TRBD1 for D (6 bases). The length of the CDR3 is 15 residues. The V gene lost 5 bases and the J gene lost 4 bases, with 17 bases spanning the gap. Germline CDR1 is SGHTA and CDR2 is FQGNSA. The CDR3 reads CASSPQLTGSTEAFF. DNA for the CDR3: TGTGCCAGCAGCCCGCAACTAACAGGGAGCACTGAAGCTTTCTTT.

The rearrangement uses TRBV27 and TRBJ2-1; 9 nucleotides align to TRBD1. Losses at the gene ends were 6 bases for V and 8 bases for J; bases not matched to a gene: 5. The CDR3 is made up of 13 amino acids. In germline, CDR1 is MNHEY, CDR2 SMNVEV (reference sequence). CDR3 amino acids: CASSPTGGDEQFF. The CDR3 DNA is TGTGCCAGCAGCCCAACAGGGGGCGATGAGCAGTTCTTC.

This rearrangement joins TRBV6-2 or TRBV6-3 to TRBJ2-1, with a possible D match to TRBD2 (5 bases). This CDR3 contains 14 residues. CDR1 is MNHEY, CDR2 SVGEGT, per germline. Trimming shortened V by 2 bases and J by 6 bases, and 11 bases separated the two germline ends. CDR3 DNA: TGTGCCAGCAGTTACAGCGGTATTGGCAATGAGCAGTTCTTC. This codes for CASSYSGIGNEQFF.

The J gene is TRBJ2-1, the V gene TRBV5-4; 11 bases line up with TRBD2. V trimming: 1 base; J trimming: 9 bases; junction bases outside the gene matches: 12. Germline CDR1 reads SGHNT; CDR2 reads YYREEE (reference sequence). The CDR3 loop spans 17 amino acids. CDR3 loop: CASSLRPSGGLGGEQFF. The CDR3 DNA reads TGTGCCAGCAGCTTGCGACCTAGCGGGGGGCTCGGGGGTGAGCAGTTCTTC.

CDR3 protein: CASSKAEGRYFSGELFF. The CDR3 coding sequence is TGTGCCAGCAGCAAAGCGGAGGGGCGGTACTTTTCCGGGGAGCTGTTTTTT. This chain connects TRBV21-1 to TRBJ2-2; TRBD2, as called in the table, went unchecked against the DNA. TRBV21-1 is labeled a pseudogene. This CDR3 spans 17 amino acids.

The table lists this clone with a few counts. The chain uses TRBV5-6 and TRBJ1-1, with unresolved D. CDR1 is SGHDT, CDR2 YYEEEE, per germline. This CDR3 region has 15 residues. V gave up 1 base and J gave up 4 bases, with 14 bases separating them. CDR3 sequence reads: CASSLFPVGGTEAFF. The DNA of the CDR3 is TGTGCCAGCAGCTTGTTTCCCGTTGGCGGCACTGAAGCTTTCTTT.

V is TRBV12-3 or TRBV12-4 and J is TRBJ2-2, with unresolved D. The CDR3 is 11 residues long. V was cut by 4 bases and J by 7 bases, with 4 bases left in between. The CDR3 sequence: CASSYRGELFF. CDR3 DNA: TGTGCCAGCAGTTATCGCGGGGAGCTGTTTTTT.

The CDR3 coding sequence is TGTGCCAGCAGCGTGGACCCGGGACAGCAAGAGACCCAGTACTTC. Translation: CASSVDPGQQETQYF. The chain combines TRBV5-4 with TRBJ2-5; 7 bases are a match to TRBD1. CDR3 length: 15 amino acids. Germline-derived CDR1 and CDR2 are SGHNT and YYREEE (reference sequence). V lost 4 bases and J lost 2; bases outside the gene matches: 8.

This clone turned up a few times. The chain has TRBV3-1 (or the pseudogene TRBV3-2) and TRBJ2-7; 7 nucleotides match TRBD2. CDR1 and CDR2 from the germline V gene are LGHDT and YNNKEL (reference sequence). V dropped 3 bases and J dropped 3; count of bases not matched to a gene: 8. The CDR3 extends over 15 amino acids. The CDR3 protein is CASSQNLAAIYEQYF. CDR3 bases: TGTGCCAGCAGCCAGAACCTAGCGGCGATCTACGAGCAGTACTTC.

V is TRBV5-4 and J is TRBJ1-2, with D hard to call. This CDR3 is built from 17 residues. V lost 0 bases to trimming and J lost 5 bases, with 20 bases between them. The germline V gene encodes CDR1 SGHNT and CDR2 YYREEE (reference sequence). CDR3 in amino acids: CASSLEGIAGDFYGYTF. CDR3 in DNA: TGTGCCAGCAGCTTGGAAGGTATCGCCGGGGATTTTTATGGCTACACCTTC.